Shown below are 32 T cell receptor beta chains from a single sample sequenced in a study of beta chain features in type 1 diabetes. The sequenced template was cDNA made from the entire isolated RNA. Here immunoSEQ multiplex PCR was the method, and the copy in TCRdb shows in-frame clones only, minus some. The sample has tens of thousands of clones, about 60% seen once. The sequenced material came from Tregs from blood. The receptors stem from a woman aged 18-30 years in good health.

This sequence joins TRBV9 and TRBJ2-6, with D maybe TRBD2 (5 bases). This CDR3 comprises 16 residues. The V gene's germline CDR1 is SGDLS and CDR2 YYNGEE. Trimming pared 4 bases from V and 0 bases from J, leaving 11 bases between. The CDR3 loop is CASSLAAGSGANVLTF. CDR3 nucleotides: TGTGCCAGCAGCCTCGCCGCGGGCTCTGGGGCCAACGTCCTGACTTTC.

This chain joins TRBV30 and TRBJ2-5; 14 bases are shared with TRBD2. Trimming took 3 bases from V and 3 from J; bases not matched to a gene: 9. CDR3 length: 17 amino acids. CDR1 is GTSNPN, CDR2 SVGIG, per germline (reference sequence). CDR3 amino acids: CAWSLWTSGRTKETQYF. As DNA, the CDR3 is TGTGCCTGGAGCCTCTGGACTAGCGGGAGGACCAAAGAGACCCAGTACTTC.

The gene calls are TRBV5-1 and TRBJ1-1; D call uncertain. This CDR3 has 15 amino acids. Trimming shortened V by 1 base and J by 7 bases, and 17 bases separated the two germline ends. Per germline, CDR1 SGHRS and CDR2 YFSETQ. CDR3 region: CASSLTYGSSGEAFF. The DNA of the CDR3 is TGCGCCAGCAGCTTGACTTATGGGAGTTCGGGTGAAGCTTTCTTT.

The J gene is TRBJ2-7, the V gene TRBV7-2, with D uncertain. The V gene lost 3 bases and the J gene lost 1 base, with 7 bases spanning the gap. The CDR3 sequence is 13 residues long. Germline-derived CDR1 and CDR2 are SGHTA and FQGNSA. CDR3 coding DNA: TGTGCCAGCAGCTTGGCCCTTTCCTACGAGCAGTACTTC. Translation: CASSLALSYEQYF.

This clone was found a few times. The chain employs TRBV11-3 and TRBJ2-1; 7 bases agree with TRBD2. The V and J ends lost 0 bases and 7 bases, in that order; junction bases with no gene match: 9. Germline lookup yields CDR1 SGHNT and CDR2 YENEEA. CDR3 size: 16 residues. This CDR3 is CASSLEMGGSSNEQFF. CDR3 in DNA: TGTGCCAGCAGCTTAGAAATGGGCGGGAGCTCTAATGAGCAGTTCTTC.

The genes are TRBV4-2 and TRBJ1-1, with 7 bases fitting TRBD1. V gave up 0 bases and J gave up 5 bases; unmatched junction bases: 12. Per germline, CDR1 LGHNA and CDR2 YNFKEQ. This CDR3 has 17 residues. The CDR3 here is CASSQDGTTGMLTEAFF. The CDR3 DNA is TGTGCCAGCAGCCAAGACGGGACGACAGGGATGTTAACTGAAGCTTTCTTT.

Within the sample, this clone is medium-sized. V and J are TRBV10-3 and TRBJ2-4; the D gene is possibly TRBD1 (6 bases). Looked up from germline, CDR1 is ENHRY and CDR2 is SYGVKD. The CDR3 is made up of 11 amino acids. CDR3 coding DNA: TGTGCTATCGGGACATGGAACATTCAGTACTTC. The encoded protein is CAIGTWNIQYF.

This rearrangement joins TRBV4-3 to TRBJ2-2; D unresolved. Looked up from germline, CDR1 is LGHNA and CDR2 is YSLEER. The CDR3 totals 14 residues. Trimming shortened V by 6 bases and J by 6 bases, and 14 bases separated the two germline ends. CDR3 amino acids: CASSPTAGAGELFF. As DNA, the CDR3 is TGCGCCAGCAGTCCAACCGCCGGAGCCGGGGAGCTGTTTTTT.

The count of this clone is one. CDR3 residues: CASSLSRLALGEQFF. In DNA form, the CDR3 reads TGTGCCAGCAGCTTATCTAGGCTAGCCTTGGGTGAGCAGTTCTTC. This chain joins TRBV7-2 and TRBJ2-1; TRBD2 might be the D (5 bases). Germline assignment: CDR1 SGHTA and CDR2 FQGNSA. V was pared by 2 bases and J by 9 bases, with 17 bases between. CDR3 length: 15 amino acids. Full variable domain (rest looked up from reference TRBV7-2 and TRBJ2-1): GAGVSQSPSNKVTEKGKDVELRCDPISGHTALYWYRQSLGQGLEFLIYFQGNSAPDKSGLPSDRFSAERTGGSVSTLTIQRTQQEDSAVYLCASSLSRLALGEQFFGPGTRLTVL.

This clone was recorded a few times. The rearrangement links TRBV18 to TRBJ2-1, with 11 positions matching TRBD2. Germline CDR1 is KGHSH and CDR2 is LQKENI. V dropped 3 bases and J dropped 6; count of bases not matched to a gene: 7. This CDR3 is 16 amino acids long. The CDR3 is CASSPPTSGGPNEQFF. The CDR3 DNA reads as TGTGCCAGCTCACCTCCAACTAGCGGGGGTCCCAATGAGCAGTTCTTC.

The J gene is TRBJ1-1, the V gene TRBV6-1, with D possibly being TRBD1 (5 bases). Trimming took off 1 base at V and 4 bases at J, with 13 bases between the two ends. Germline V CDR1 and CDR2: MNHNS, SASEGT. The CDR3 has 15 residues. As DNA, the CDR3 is TGTGCCAGCAGTGAAGTTAGGGGCTCGGTCACTGAAGCTTTCTTT. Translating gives CASSEVRGSVTEAFF.

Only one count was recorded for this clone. CDR3 amino acids: CASSLGLARFQETQYF. The CDR3 nucleotides read TGCGCCAGCAGCTTGGGACTAGCGAGATTTCAAGAGACCCAGTACTTC. J is TRBJ2-5 and V is TRBV5-1; 8 bases line up with TRBD2. The CDR3 totals 16 residues. Trimming took 0 bases from V and 2 from J; bases not matched to a gene: 6. The germline V gene encodes CDR1 SGHRS and CDR2 YFSETQ.

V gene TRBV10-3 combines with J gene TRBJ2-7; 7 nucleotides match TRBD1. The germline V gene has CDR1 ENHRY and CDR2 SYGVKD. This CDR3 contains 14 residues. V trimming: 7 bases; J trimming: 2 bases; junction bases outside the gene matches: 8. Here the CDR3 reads CAITRTGDTYEQYF. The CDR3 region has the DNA TGTGCCATCACCCGGACAGGAGATACCTACGAGCAGTACTTC.

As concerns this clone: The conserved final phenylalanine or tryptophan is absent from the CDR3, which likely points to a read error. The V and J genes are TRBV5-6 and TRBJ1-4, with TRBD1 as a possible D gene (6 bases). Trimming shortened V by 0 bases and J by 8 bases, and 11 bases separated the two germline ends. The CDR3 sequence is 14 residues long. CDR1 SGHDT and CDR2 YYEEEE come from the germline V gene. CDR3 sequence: CASSLAGAREKLFL. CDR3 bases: TGTGCCAGCAGCTTGGCAGGGGCGCGAGAAAAACTGTTTCTT.

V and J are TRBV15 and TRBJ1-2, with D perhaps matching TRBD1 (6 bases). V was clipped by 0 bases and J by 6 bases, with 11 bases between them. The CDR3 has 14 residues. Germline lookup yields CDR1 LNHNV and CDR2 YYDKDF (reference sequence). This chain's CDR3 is CATSRDRAGDGYTF. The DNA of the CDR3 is TGTGCCACCAGCAGAGATCGGGCAGGGGATGGCTACACCTTC.

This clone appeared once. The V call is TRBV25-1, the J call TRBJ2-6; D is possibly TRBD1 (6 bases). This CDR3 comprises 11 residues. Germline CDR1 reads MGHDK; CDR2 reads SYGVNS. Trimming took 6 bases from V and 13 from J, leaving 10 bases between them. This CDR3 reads CASRDSEVLTF. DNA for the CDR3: TGTGCCAGCAGGGACAGCGAAGTCCTGACTTTC.

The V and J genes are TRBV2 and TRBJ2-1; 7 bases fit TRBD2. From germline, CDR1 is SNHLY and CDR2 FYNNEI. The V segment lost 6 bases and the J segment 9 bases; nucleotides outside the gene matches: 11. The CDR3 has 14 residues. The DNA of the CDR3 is TGTGCCAGCAGATGGGGGGGGTATCTCACTGAGCAGTTCTTC. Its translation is CASRWGGYLTEQFF.

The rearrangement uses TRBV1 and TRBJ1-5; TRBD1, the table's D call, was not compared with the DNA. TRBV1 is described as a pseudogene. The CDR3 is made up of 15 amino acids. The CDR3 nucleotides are TGCACCAGCAGCTGTCATGGGGGCTGCGATCAGCCCCAGCATTTT. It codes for CTSSCHGGCDQPQHF.

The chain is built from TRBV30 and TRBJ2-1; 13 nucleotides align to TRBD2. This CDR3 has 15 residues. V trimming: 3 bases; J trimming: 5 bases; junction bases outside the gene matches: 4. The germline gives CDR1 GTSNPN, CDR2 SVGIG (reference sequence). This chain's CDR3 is CAWSGGLAGNNEQFF. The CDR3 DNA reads TGTGCCTGGAGCGGGGGACTAGCGGGAAACAATGAGCAGTTCTTC.

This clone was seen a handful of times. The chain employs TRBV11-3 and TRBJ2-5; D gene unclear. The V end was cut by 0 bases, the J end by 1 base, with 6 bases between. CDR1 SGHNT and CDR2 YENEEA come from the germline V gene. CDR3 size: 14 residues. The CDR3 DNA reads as TGTGCCAGCAGCTTAGATAGCAGCCAAGAGACCCAGTACTTC. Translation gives CASSLDSSQETQYF. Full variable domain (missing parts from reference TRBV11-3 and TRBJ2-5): EAGVVQSPRYKIIEKKQPVAFWCNPISGHNTLYWYLQNLGQGPELLIRYENEEAVDDSQLPKDRFSAERLKGVDSTLKIQPAELGDSAVYLCASSLDSSQETQYFGPGTRLLVL.

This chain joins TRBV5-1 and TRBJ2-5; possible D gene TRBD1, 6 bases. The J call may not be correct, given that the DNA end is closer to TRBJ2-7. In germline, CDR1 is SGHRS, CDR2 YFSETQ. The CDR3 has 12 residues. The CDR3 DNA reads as TGCGCCAGCTCCCAGGGGTCCTACGAGCAGTACTTC. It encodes CASSQGSYEQYF.

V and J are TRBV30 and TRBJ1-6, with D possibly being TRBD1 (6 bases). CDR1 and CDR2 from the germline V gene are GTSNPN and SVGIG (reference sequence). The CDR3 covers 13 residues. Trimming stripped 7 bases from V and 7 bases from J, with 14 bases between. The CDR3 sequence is CASTGDTNSPLHF. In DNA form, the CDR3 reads TGTGCCTCGACAGGAGATACGAATTCACCCCTCCACTTT.

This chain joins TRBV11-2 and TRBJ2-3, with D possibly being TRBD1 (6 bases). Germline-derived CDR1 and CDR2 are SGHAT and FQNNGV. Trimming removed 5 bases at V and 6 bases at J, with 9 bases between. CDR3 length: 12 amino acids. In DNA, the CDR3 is TGTGCCAGCAGCATTACAGGGGATACGCAGTATTTT. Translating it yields CASSITGDTQYF.

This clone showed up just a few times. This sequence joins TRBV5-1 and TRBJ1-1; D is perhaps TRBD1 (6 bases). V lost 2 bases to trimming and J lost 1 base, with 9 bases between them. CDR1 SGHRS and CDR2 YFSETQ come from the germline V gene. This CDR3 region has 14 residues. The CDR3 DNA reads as TGCGCCAGCAGCTTCATAGGGGGGAACACTGAAGCTTTCTTT. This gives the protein CASSFIGGNTEAFF.

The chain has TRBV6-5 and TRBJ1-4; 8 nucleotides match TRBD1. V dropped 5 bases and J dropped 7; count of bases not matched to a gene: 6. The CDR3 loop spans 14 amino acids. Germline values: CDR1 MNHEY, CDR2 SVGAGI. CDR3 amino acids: CASSTGQAGEKLFF. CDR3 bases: TGTGCCAGCAGTACGGGACAGGCGGGTGAAAAACTGTTTTTT.

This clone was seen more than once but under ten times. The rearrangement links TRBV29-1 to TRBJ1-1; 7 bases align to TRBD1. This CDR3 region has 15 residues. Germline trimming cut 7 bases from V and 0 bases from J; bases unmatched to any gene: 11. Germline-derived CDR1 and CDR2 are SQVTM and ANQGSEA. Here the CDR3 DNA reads TGCAGCGCAAACAGGGGCCCTAGCCTGAACACTGAAGCTTTCTTT. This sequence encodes CSANRGPSLNTEAFF.

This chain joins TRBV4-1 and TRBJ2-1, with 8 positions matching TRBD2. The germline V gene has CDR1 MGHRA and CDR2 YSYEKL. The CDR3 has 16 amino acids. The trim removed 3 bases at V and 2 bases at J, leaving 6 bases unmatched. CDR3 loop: CASSHGGGRPYNEQFF. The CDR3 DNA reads TGCGCCAGCAGCCACGGGGGGGGGCGTCCCTACAATGAGCAGTTCTTC.

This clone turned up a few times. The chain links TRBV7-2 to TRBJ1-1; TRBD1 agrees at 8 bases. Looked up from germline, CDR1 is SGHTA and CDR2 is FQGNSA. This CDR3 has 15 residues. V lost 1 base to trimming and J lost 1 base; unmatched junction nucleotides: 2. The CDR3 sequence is CASSLVGTGNTEAFF. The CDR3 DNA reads TGTGCCAGCAGCTTAGTCGGGACAGGGAACACTGAAGCTTTCTTT.

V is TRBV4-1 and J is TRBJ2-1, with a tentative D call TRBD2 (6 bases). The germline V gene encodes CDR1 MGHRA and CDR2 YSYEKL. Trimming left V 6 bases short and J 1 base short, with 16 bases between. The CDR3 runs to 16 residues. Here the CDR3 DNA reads TGCGCCAGCAGAGGAGGGTTTATAGGATCCTACAATGAGCAGTTCTTC. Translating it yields CASRGGFIGSYNEQFF.

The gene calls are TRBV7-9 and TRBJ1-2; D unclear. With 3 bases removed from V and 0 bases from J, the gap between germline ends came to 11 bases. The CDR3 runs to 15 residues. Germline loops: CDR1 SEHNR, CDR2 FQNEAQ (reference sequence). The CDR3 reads CASSFQRGANYGYTF. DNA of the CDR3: TGTGCCAGCAGCTTCCAGAGAGGAGCTAACTATGGCTACACCTTC.

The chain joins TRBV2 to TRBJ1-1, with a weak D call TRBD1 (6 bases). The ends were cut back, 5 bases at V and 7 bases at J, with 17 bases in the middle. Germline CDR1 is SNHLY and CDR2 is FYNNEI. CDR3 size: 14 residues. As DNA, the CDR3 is TGTGCCAGCAGTAGACAACAGGGTCTTGGTGAAGCTTTCTTT. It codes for CASSRQQGLGEAFF.

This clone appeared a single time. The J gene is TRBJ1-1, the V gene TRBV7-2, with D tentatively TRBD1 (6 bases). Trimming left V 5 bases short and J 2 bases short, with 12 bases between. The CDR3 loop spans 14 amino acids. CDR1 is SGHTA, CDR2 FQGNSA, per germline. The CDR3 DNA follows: TGTGCCAGCAGCCCAGGACAGTCAAACACTGAAGCTTTCTTT. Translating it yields CASSPGQSNTEAFF.